The source of this T cell receptor (beta chain) is a study of cytomegalovirus exposure and HLA in healthy donors. Study results and limitations: A missense variant in DCLRE1C was later tied to TCR beta V- and J-gene trimming.

This clone was found once. Antigen unknown. The CDR3 spans 14 residues. Germline V lookup: CDR1 SGHDN, CDR2 FVKESK. V was shortened by 0 bases and J by 7 bases, with 13 bases between the two germline ends. Use of 60 Vbeta and 13 Jbeta primers characterized the PCR. Sequencing was performed with immunoSEQ multiplex PCR; in TCRdb, only in-frame clones are kept and a portion is missing. Here the sample spans 110,000 to 150,000 clones, 65% to 80% being singletons. The chain combines TRBV14 with TRBJ2-7; a possible D gene is TRBD1 (6 bases). Sequenced sample: PBMCs. The clonotype was recovered from a male donor in good health and CMV-seronegative. CDR3 sequence (DNA): TGTGCCAGCAGCCAAGAAACAGGGATGCGGGAGCAGTACTTC. It yields the protein CASSQETGMREQYF.